Below, 23 T cell receptor beta chains from the same sample are listed, as sequenced in a study of vaccination and CD4 T cells after COVID-19. Treatment meaning: approximately 10-day PBMC culture with coronavirus spike peptide pools or control peptides (ViraFEST assay). Their recognized antigens are unknown. Researchers used the Oncomine TCR Beta short-read assay to sequence DNA from cultured CD4+ T cells. Each CDR3 protein is one row after TCRdb ran MiXCR on the PCR reads. Of more than 7,000 distinct CDR3 sequences in the sample, around 60% were seen once. Sequencing was done on a sample of CD4+ T cells from blood, cultured in vitro. Receptors were obtained from a human donor who had recovered from COVID-19.

The chain recombines TRBV20-1 with TRBJ2-5; TRBD1 aligns across 7 bases. There are 14 residues in the CDR3. V gave up 5 bases and J gave up 1 base; unmatched junction bases: 7. The germline V gene has CDR1 DFQATT and CDR2 SNEGSKA (reference sequence). The CDR3 spells CSARKGQIQETQYF. In nucleotides, the CDR3 is TGCAGTGCTCGGAAGGGACAGATCCAAGAGACCCAGTACTTC.

This clonotype was observed a handful of times. The chain carries TRBV20-1 and TRBJ2-3, with 15 nucleotides matching TRBD2. Germline V gene lookup returns CDR1 DFQATT and CDR2 SNEGSKA (reference sequence). This CDR3 comprises 19 residues. V lost 5 bases, J lost 0 bases, and 12 bases stayed unmatched. The CDR3 protein is CSALDPGLAGGPSTDTQYF. The DNA of the CDR3 is TGCAGTGCTTTGGATCCGGGACTAGCGGGGGGACCCAGCACAGATACGCAGTATTTT.

The genes are TRBV10-1 and TRBJ2-5, with 9 positions matching TRBD1. The J segment lost 2 bases and the V segment lost 5 bases, leaving 6 bases of the junction unmatched. The CDR3 has 15 residues. Germline CDR1 WNHNN, CDR2 SYGVQD (reference sequence). CDR3 protein: CASSLDRGEQETQYF. The DNA of the CDR3 is TGCGCCAGCAGTCTGGACAGGGGTGAACAAGAGACCCAGTACTTC.

The J gene is TRBJ1-5, the V gene TRBV19, with TRBD1 as a possible D gene (5 bases). Looked up from germline, CDR1 is LNHDA and CDR2 is SQIVND (reference sequence). The V gene lost 9 bases and the J gene lost 2 bases, with 17 bases spanning the gap. The CDR3 runs 15 residues. CDR3 residues: CASGPQGSGNQPQHF. The CDR3 nucleotides are TGTGCCAGCGGACCCCAGGGTTCAGGCAATCAGCCCCAGCATTTT. The full variable domain, in which reference TRBV19 and TRBJ1-5 provide the parts outside the CDR3, is DGGITQSPKYLFRKEGQNVTLSCEQNLNHDAMYWYRQDPGQGLRLIYYSQIVNDFQKGDIAEGYSVSREKKESFPLTVTSAQKNPTAFYLCASGPQGSGNQPQHFGDGTRLSIL.

This clonotype has only a few counts. The rearrangement uses TRBV7-9 and TRBJ1-1, with D unclear. This CDR3 is 13 amino acids long. V lost 1 base, J lost 5 bases, and 8 bases lay in between. Germline V gene data show CDR1 as SEHNR and CDR2 as FQNEAQ (reference sequence). For the CDR3, the DNA is TGTGCCAGCAGCTTAGAAATTACTACTGAAGCTTTCTTT. This codes for CASSLEITTEAFF.

V and J are TRBV11-3 and TRBJ2-3; the D gene is possibly TRBD2 (5 bases). The CDR3 extends over 14 amino acids. CDR1 and CDR2 (germline): SGHNT, YENEEA. Between the trimmed V and J ends, which lost 1 base and 4 bases, there was a span of 9 bases. The CDR3 reads CASSLGPGADTQYF. CDR3 DNA: TGTGCCAGCAGCTTAGGGCCCGGGGCAGATACGCAGTATTTT.

The gene calls are TRBV30 and TRBJ1-2; 8 bases line up with TRBD1. Germline V gene data show CDR1 as GTSNPN and CDR2 as SVGIG (reference sequence). The CDR3 consists of 13 residues. The J segment lost 3 bases and the V segment lost 1 base, leaving 1 base of the junction unmatched. CDR3 sequence (DNA): TGTGCCTGGAGTGCAGGGGGCGACTATGGCTACACCTTC. Amino acid sequence: CAWSAGGDYGYTF.

This clonotype occurred once. The genes are TRBV6-1 and TRBJ1-2; unclear D gene. Trimming pared 5 bases from V and 2 bases from J, leaving 9 bases between. The germline V gene encodes CDR1 MNHNS and CDR2 SASEGT. There are 13 residues in the CDR3. The CDR3 DNA reads as TGTGCCAGCAGTAAGGAAGGCAACTATGGCTACACCTTC. Protein sequence: CASSKEGNYGYTF.

V and J are TRBV19 and TRBJ1-1; maybe TRBD1 (6 bases). The CDR3 length is 14 residues. Germline V gene lookup returns CDR1 LNHDA and CDR2 SQIVND (reference sequence). V dropped 4 bases and J dropped 5 bases, with 14 bases sitting between them. The CDR3: CASSTRGSNTEAFF. The CDR3, as DNA: TGTGCCAGTAGTACAAGGGGGAGCAATACTGAAGCTTTCTTT.

CDR3 region: CAIREAGDQPQHF. The CDR3 DNA sequence: TGTGCCATCAGGGAGGCGGGAGATCAGCCCCAGCATTTT. The chain has TRBV10-3 and TRBJ1-5; D is unclear. V was trimmed by 6 bases and J by 5 bases, leaving 11 bases between them. The CDR3 is 13 amino acids. Germline values: CDR1 ENHRY, CDR2 SYGVKD.

The chain carries TRBV30 and TRBJ2-5; D could derive from TRBD1 or TRBD2 (5 bases each). Germline CDR1 reads GTSNPN; CDR2 reads SVGIG (reference sequence). The CDR3 length is 11 residues. The V gene lost 8 bases and the J gene lost 5 bases, with 12 bases spanning the gap. The CDR3 DNA follows: TGTGCCGGGACGTCCGGGGAGACCCAGTACTTC. Translated: CAGTSGETQYF.

The chain joins TRBV12-3 or TRBV12-4 to TRBJ2-5; tentatively, D is TRBD1 (5 bases). CDR3 length: 14 residues. V was trimmed by 7 bases and J by 2 bases, leaving 14 bases between them. CDR3 residues: CASTAWGPQETQYF. The CDR3 DNA follows: TGTGCCAGCACCGCGTGGGGCCCTCAAGAGACCCAGTACTTC.

The chain joins TRBV6-1 to TRBJ2-3; D gene unclear. The CDR3 loop spans 11 amino acids. The germline V and J ends were trimmed by 6 bases and 6 bases, with 7 bases remaining between them. Germline loops: CDR1 MNHNS, CDR2 SASEGT. The CDR3 nucleotides are TGTGCCAGCAGAGAGGTGGATACGCAGTATTTT. Amino acid sequence: CASREVDTQYF.

This chain uses TRBV27 with TRBJ2-5; D is uncertain. The V and J ends lost 5 bases and 2 bases respectively, with 15 bases between them. This CDR3 is 15 amino acids long. Germline V gene data show CDR1 as MNHEY and CDR2 as SMNVEV (reference sequence). The CDR3 DNA sequence: TGTGCCAGCAGTCCCCGGGTAGCTCCTCAAGAGACCCAGTACTTC. This sequence encodes CASSPRVAPQETQYF.

This chain uses TRBV20-1 with TRBJ2-5; D is possibly TRBD1 (6 bases). The CDR3 has 15 amino acids. Germline V gene sequence: CDR1 DFQATT, CDR2 SNEGSKA (reference sequence). V lost 7 bases and J 4 bases, leaving 22 bases between the germline ends. The CDR3 protein is CSVSQDWTAPETQYF. CDR3 DNA sequence: TGCAGTGTTTCTCAGGACTGGACAGCCCCAGAGACCCAGTACTTC.

The chain couples TRBV6-1 to TRBJ1-5; D might be TRBD1 (6 bases). This CDR3 has 15 residues. V was pared by 4 bases and J by 6 bases, with 16 bases between. Per the germline V gene, CDR1 is MNHNS and CDR2 is SASEGT. The CDR3 nucleotides read TGTGCCAGCAGTGTCGGGGGCGCTGAGAGTCAGCCCCAGCATTTT. Protein: CASSVGGAESQPQHF.

Remarks on this clonotype: A read error may produce the germline difference seen at one junction end. The chain uses TRBV10-3 and TRBJ2-1; 7 bases match TRBD2. The germline V gene has CDR1 ENHRY and CDR2 SYGVKD. This CDR3 is 13 amino acids long. The CDR3 bases are TGTGCCATAGGGCGGGAGTACGGCAATGAGCGGTTCTTC. As protein: CAIGREYGNERFF.

V gene TRBV5-8 combines with J gene TRBJ1-1; unclear D gene. V dropped 4 bases and J dropped 4 bases, with 11 bases sitting between them. CDR3 length equals 13 residues. In germline, CDR1 is SGHTS, CDR2 YDEGEE. In DNA form, the CDR3 reads TGTGCCAGCAGCCCAAGACAAACCACTGAAGCTTTCTTT. It is translated as CASSPRQTTEAFF.

V usage is TRBV9 and J usage is TRBJ2-7; tentative D call: TRBD2 (5 bases). The CDR3 runs to 14 residues. V was pared by 3 bases and J by 2 bases, with 12 bases between. Germline CDR1 is SGDLS and CDR2 is YYNGEE. CDR3 DNA sequence: TGTGCCAGCAGCGCCAGCGGCAGACCCTACGAGCAGTACTTC. This translates into CASSASGRPYEQYF. Filled out from reference TRBV9 and TRBJ2-7, the complete variable domain reads DSGVTQTPKHLITATGQRVTLRCSPRSGDLSVYWYQQSLDQGLQFLIQYYNGEERAKGNILERFSAQQFPDLHSELNLSSLELGDSALYFCASSASGRPYEQYFGPGTRLTVT.

The rearrangement links TRBV7-6 to TRBJ2-5; D perhaps matches TRBD2 (5 bases). The CDR3 loop spans 12 amino acids. Trimming shortened V by 5 bases and J by 7 bases, and 11 bases separated the two germline ends. From germline, CDR1 is SGHVS and CDR2 FNYEAQ. In nucleotides, the CDR3 is TGTGCCAGCAGCCACCTCCGGGGGACCCAGTACTTC. It yields the protein CASSHLRGTQYF. The whole variable domain, filled in from reference TRBV7-6 and TRBJ2-5, reads GAGVSQSPRYKVTKRGQDVALRCDPISGHVSLYWYRQALGQGPEFLTYFNYEAQQDKSGLPNDRFSAERPEGSISTLTIQRTEQRDSAMYRCASSHLRGTQYFGPGTRLLVL.

This clonotype showed up just a few times. The gene calls are TRBV20-1 and TRBJ1-6, with D unclear. From germline, CDR1 is DFQATT and CDR2 SNEGSKA (reference sequence). V was cut by 0 bases and J by 10 bases, with 13 bases left in between. This CDR3 contains 14 residues. The CDR3 nucleotides read TGCAGTGCTAGAGATCCCAGATTGGAATCACCCCTCCACTTT. Its protein is CSARDPRLESPLHF.

The CDR3 coding sequence is TGTGCCAGCAGCTCCCCCCTGGCAGGGCCGAAGATCTACGAGCAGTACTTC. Protein sequence: CASSSPLAGPKIYEQYF. V gene TRBV11-2 combines with J gene TRBJ2-7; a possible D gene is TRBD1 (5 bases). V was shortened by 4 bases and J by 3 bases, with 22 bases between the two germline ends. Germline lookup yields CDR1 SGHAT and CDR2 FQNNGV. The CDR3 is 17 residues long.

The chain couples TRBV19 to TRBJ1-4, with D tentatively TRBD1 (6 bases). CDR1 and CDR2 (germline): LNHDA, SQIVND (reference sequence). V was clipped by 3 bases and J by 5 bases, with 13 bases between them. This CDR3 region has 15 residues. CDR3 nucleotides: TGTGCCAGTAGTATTGGGTCCACAGGGAATGAAAAACTGTTTTTT. Residues: CASSIGSTGNEKLFF.